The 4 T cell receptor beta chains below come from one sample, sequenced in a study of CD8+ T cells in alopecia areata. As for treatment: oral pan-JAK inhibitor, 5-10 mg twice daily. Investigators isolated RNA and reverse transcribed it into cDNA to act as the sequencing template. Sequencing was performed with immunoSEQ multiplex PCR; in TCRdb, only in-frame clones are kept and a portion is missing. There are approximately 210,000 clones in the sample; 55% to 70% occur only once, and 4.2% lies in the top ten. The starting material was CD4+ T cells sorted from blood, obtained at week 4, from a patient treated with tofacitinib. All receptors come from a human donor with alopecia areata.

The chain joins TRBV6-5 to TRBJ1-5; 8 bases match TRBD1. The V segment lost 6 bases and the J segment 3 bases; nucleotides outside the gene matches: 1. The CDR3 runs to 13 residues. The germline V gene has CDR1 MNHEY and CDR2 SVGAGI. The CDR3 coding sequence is TGTGCCAGCAGCAGGGGGCTCAATCAGCCCCAGCATTTT. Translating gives CASSRGLNQPQHF.

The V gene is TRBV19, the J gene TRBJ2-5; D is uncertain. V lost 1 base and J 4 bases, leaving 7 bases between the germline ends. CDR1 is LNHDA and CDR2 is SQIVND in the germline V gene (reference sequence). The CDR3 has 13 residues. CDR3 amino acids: CASSIGISETQYF. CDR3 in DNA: TGTGCCAGTAGTATAGGAATCTCAGAGACCCAGTACTTC.

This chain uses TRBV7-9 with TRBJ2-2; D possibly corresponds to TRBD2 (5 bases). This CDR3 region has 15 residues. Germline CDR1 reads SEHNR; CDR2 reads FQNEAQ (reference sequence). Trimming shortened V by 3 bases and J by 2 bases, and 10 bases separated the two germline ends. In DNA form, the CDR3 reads TGTGCCAGCAGCTTGGTAGCGACTAACACCGGGGAGCTGTTTTTT. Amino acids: CASSLVATNTGELFF. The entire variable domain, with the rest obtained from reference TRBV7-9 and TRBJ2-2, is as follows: DTGVSQNPRHKITKRGQNVTFRCDPISEHNRLYWYRQTLGQGPEFLTYFQNEAQLEKSRLLSDRFSAERPKGSFSTLEIQRTEQGDSAMYLCASSLVATNTGELFFGEGSRLTVL.

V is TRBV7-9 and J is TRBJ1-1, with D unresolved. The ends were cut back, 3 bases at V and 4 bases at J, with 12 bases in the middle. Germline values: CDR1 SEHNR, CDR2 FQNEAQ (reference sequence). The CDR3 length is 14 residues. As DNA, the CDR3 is TGTGCCAGCAGCTTGGTGGGCGCGGGCACTGAAGCTTTCTTT. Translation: CASSLVGAGTEAFF.